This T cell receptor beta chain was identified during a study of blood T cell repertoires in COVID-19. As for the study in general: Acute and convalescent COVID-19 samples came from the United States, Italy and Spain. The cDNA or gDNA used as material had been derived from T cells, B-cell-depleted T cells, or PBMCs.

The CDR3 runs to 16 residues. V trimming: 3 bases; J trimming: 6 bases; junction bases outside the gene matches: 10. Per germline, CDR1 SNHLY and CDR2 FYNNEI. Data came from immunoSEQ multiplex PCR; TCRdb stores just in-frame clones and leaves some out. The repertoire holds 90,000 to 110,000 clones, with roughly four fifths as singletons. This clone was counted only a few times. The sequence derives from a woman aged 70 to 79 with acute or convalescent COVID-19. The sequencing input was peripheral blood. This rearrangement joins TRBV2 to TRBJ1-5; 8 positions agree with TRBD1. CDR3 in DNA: TGTGCCAGCAGTGACTCCGGGACAGGTTCCACTCAGCCCCAGCATTTT. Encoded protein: CASSDSGTGSTQPQHF.